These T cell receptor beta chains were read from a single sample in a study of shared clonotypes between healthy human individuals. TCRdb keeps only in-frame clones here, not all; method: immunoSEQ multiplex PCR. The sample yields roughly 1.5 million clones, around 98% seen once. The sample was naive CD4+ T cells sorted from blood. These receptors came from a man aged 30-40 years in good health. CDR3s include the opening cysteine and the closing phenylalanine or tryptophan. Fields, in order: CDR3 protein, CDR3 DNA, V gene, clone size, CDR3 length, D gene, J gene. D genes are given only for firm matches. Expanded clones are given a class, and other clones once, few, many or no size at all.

CDR3 protein: CASSQVLGLGGGEQFF
CDR3 DNA: TGTGCCAGCAGCCAAGTTCTTGGACTAGGCGGGGGAGAGCAGTTCTTC
V gene: TRBV14
clone size: .
CDR3 length: 16
D gene: TRBD2
J gene: TRBJ2-1

CDR3 protein: CASSISRLAGYVRQFF
CDR3 DNA: TGTGCCAGTAGTATATCCCGCCTAGCGGGATATGTGAGGCAGTTCTTC
V gene: TRBV19
clone size: .
CDR3 length: 16
D gene: TRBD2
J gene: TRBJ2-1

CDR3 protein: CASRLGTPSYEQYF
CDR3 DNA: TGTGCCAGTCGCCTAGGAACTCCATCCTACGAGCAGTACTTC
V gene: TRBV28
clone size: .
CDR3 length: 14
D gene: .
J gene: TRBJ2-7

CDR3 protein: CSVRGGTDTQYF
CDR3 DNA: TGCAGCGTTCGGGGGGGCACAGATACGCAGTATTTT
V gene: TRBV29-1
clone size: .
CDR3 length: 12
D gene: TRBD2
J gene: TRBJ2-3

CDR3 protein: CASSLSGRETQYF
CDR3 DNA: TGCGCCAGCAGCCTCTCGGGCCGGGAGACCCAGTACTTC
V gene: TRBV5-1
clone size: .
CDR3 length: 13
D gene: .
J gene: TRBJ2-5

CDR3 protein: CASSRTSGRATGELFF
CDR3 DNA: TGTGCCAGCAGCCGGACTAGCGGGAGGGCCACCGGGGAGCTGTTTTTT
V gene: TRBV7-2
clone size: .
CDR3 length: 16
D gene: TRBD2
J gene: TRBJ2-2

CDR3 protein: CASRPPGLAGTDTQYF
CDR3 DNA: TGTGCCAGTAGACCACCGGGACTAGCGGGAACAGATACGCAGTATTTT
V gene: TRBV19
clone size: .
CDR3 length: 16
D gene: TRBD2
J gene: TRBJ2-3

CDR3 protein: CATSRDLVGFEQFF
CDR3 DNA: TGTGCCACCAGCAGAGATCTAGTGGGGTTTGAGCAGTTCTTC
V gene: TRBV15
clone size: .
CDR3 length: 14
D gene: .
J gene: TRBJ2-1

CDR3 protein: CASSVSGTGVYGYTF
CDR3 DNA: TGTGCCAGCAGCGTATCTGGGACAGGGGTCTATGGCTACACCTTC
V gene: TRBV9
clone size: .
CDR3 length: 15
D gene: TRBD1
J gene: TRBJ1-2

CDR3 protein: CASSLGPTGYSDTQYF
CDR3 DNA: TGCGCCAGCAGCTTGGGACCGACAGGCTACTCAGATACGCAGTATTTT
V gene: TRBV5-1
clone size: .
CDR3 length: 16
D gene: .
J gene: TRBJ2-3

CDR3 protein: CASSLETGEAFF
CDR3 DNA: TGTGCCAGCAGCTTAGAGACCGGCGAAGCTTTCTTT
V gene: TRBV11-3
clone size: .
CDR3 length: 12
D gene: .
J gene: TRBJ1-1

CDR3 protein: CASSQEGTFKEQFF
CDR3 DNA: TGCGCCAGCAGCCAAGAGGGGACTTTCAAGGAGCAGTTCTTC
V gene: TRBV4-1
clone size: .
CDR3 length: 14
D gene: .
J gene: TRBJ2-1

CDR3 protein: CASSQMGSGANVLTF
CDR3 DNA: TGTGCCAGCAGCCAAATGGGGTCTGGGGCCAACGTCCTGACTTTC
V gene: TRBV5-4
clone size: .
CDR3 length: 15
D gene: .
J gene: TRBJ2-6

CDR3 protein: CASSARLNNEQFF
CDR3 DNA: TGTGCCAGCAGCGCCAGGCTCAACAATGAGCAGTTCTTC
V gene: TRBV2
clone size: once
CDR3 length: 13
D gene: .
J gene: TRBJ2-1

CDR3 protein: CASSSTGRGNQPQHF
CDR3 DNA: TGTGCCAGCAGTTCGACAGGGCGGGGAAATCAGCCCCAGCATTTT
V gene: TRBV27
clone size: .
CDR3 length: 15
D gene: TRBD1
J gene: TRBJ1-5

CDR3 protein: CASSLTGNNQPQHF
CDR3 DNA: TGCGCCAGCAGCCTGACAGGGAACAATCAGCCCCAGCATTTT
V gene: TRBV4-1
clone size: .
CDR3 length: 14
D gene: TRBD1
J gene: TRBJ1-5

CDR3 protein: CASRSGMSRTGELFF
CDR3 DNA: TGTGCCAGCAGGAGCGGGATGAGTCGCACCGGGGAGCTGTTTTTT
V gene: TRBV27
clone size: .
CDR3 length: 15
D gene: TRBD2
J gene: TRBJ2-2

CDR3 protein: CASVLSDAGPNYGYTF
CDR3 DNA: TGTGCCAGCGTCCTAAGTGACGCAGGACCAAACTATGGCTACACCTTC
V gene: TRBV2
clone size: .
CDR3 length: 16
D gene: .
J gene: TRBJ1-2

CDR3 protein: CASTEKGAIVGTGELFF
CDR3 DNA: TGTGCCAGCACCGAGAAGGGGGCCATTGTTGGCACCGGGGAGCTGTTTTTT
V gene: TRBV28
clone size: .
CDR3 length: 17
D gene: TRBD1
J gene: TRBJ2-2

CDR3 protein: CASSIRPPPTGLTYEQYF
CDR3 DNA: TGTGCCAGTAGTATACGCCCCCCCCCGACAGGGCTAACCTACGAGCAGTACTTC
V gene: TRBV19
clone size: .
CDR3 length: 18
D gene: TRBD1
J gene: TRBJ2-7

CDR3 protein: CASSFTRRQKTSTDTQYF
CDR3 DNA: TGTGCCAGTAGTTTCACCCGGAGACAGAAAACTAGCACAGATACGCAGTATTTT
V gene: TRBV19
clone size: .
CDR3 length: 18
D gene: .
J gene: TRBJ2-3

CDR3 protein: CASSFSGEEGYTF
CDR3 DNA: TGCGCCAGCAGCTTCTCGGGTGAGGAAGGCTACACCTTC
V gene: TRBV5-1
clone size: .
CDR3 length: 13
D gene: .
J gene: TRBJ1-2

CDR3 protein: CASSLGTGPEKLFF
CDR3 DNA: TGTGCCAGTAGCCTCGGGACAGGACCTGAAAAACTGTTTTTT
V gene: TRBV19
clone size: once
CDR3 length: 14
D gene: TRBD1
J gene: TRBJ1-4

CDR3 protein: CASSSLPALRFEQFF
CDR3 DNA: TGTGCCAGCAGTTCCCTGCCTGCCTTACGATTCGAGCAGTTCTTC
V gene: TRBV28
clone size: .
CDR3 length: 15
D gene: .
J gene: TRBJ2-1

CDR3 protein: CASSSRLRLAGEINEQFF
CDR3 DNA: TGTGCCAGCAGCTCAAGGCTACGACTAGCGGGAGAGATCAATGAGCAGTTCTTC
V gene: TRBV5-5
clone size: .
CDR3 length: 18
D gene: TRBD2
J gene: TRBJ2-1

CDR3 protein: CASSEELLLAGTSYEQYF
CDR3 DNA: TGTGCCAGCAGTGAAGAATTGCTCCTAGCGGGGACCTCCTACGAGCAGTACTTC
V gene: TRBV6-1
clone size: .
CDR3 length: 18
D gene: TRBD2
J gene: TRBJ2-7

CDR3 protein: CAWSVRSQETQYF
CDR3 DNA: TGTGCCTGGAGTGTAAGGTCACAAGAGACCCAGTACTTC
V gene: TRBV30
clone size: .
CDR3 length: 13
D gene: .
J gene: TRBJ2-5

CDR3 protein: CASSPPGNQETQYF
CDR3 DNA: TGTGCCAGCTCACCACCGGGTAATCAAGAGACCCAGTACTTC
V gene: TRBV18
clone size: .
CDR3 length: 14
D gene: .
J gene: TRBJ2-5

CDR3 protein: CSPRLAASTDTQYF
CDR3 DNA: TGCAGCCCCCGACTGGCGGCAAGCACAGATACGCAGTATTTT
V gene: TRBV29-1
clone size: once
CDR3 length: 14
D gene: .
J gene: TRBJ2-3

CDR3 protein: CASSIVRNLYNEQFF
CDR3 DNA: TGTGCCAGTAGTATAGTTCGAAATCTTTACAATGAGCAGTTCTTC
V gene: TRBV19
clone size: .
CDR3 length: 15
D gene: .
J gene: TRBJ2-1

CDR3 protein: CASSLAKNIQYF
CDR3 DNA: TGTGCCAGCAGCTTAGCCAAAAACATTCAGTACTTC
V gene: TRBV11-2
clone size: few
CDR3 length: 12
D gene: .
J gene: TRBJ2-4

CDR3 protein: CASSNRGGYGNTIYF
CDR3 DNA: TGTGCCAGCAGTAACCGAGGAGGGTACGGAAACACCATATATTTT
V gene: TRBV6-5
clone size: .
CDR3 length: 15
D gene: .
J gene: TRBJ1-3

CDR3 protein: CASSPGQGIVATNEKLFF
CDR3 DNA: TGTGCCAGCTCTCCGGGACAGGGGATAGTTGCAACTAATGAAAAACTGTTTTTT
V gene: TRBV18
clone size: .
CDR3 length: 18
D gene: TRBD1
J gene: TRBJ1-4

CDR3 protein: CASSLDYEQFF
CDR3 DNA: TGTGCCAGCAGCTTAGACTATGAGCAGTTCTTC
V gene: TRBV5-4
clone size: .
CDR3 length: 11
D gene: .
J gene: TRBJ2-1

CDR3 protein: CASSPKQGTLGYEQYF
CDR3 DNA: TGCGCCAGCAGCCCGAAACAGGGGACACTCGGGTACGAGCAGTACTTC
V gene: TRBV5-1
clone size: .
CDR3 length: 16
D gene: TRBD1
J gene: TRBJ2-7

CDR3 protein: CASRPDLVVETQYF
CDR3 DNA: TGTGCCAGCAGGCCCGACCTAGTGGTAGAGACCCAGTACTTC
V gene: TRBV7-9
clone size: .
CDR3 length: 14
D gene: .
J gene: TRBJ2-5

CDR3 protein: CASSREGYNEQFF
CDR3 DNA: TGTGCCAGCTCGCGGGAGGGATACAATGAGCAGTTCTTC
V gene: TRBV6-1
clone size: .
CDR3 length: 13
D gene: TRBD2
J gene: TRBJ2-1

CDR3 protein: CASSLGEGNPNYGYTF
CDR3 DNA: TGCGCCAGCAGCTTGGGGGAGGGAAACCCTAACTATGGCTACACCTTC
V gene: TRBV5-1
clone size: .
CDR3 length: 16
D gene: .
J gene: TRBJ1-2

CDR3 protein: CASSVGSYNEQFF
CDR3 DNA: TGTGCCAGCAGCGTAGGCTCCTACAATGAGCAGTTCTTC
V gene: TRBV9
clone size: .
CDR3 length: 13
D gene: .
J gene: TRBJ2-1

CDR3 protein: CASSSGSDSYEQYF
CDR3 DNA: TGTGCCAGCAGTTCGGGATCGGACAGCTACGAGCAGTACTTC
V gene: TRBV28
clone size: .
CDR3 length: 14
D gene: .
J gene: TRBJ2-7

CDR3 protein: CASSLGTVGEKLFF
CDR3 DNA: TGTGCCAGCAGCTTAGGGACAGTTGGGGAAAAACTGTTTTTT
V gene: TRBV7-6
clone size: .
CDR3 length: 14
D gene: .
J gene: TRBJ1-4

CDR3 protein: CASSLSGWDRAYNEQFF
CDR3 DNA: TGTGCCAGCAGCTTATCAGGTTGGGACAGGGCCTACAATGAGCAGTTCTTC
V gene: TRBV11-2
clone size: .
CDR3 length: 17
D gene: TRBD1
J gene: TRBJ2-1

CDR3 protein: CASSLSGRAYEQYF
CDR3 DNA: TGTGCCAGCTCATTGAGCGGGAGGGCGTACGAGCAGTACTTC
V gene: TRBV18
clone size: .
CDR3 length: 14
D gene: TRBD2
J gene: TRBJ2-7

CDR3 protein: CASSEASGRYNEQFF
CDR3 DNA: TGTGCCAGCAGTGAGGCTAGCGGGAGATACAATGAGCAGTTCTTC
V gene: TRBV6-4
clone size: .
CDR3 length: 15
D gene: TRBD2
J gene: TRBJ2-1